This entry lists 30 T cell receptor beta chains sequenced from one sample in a study of early T cells in non-severe SARS-CoV-2 infection. MiXCR, applied by TCRdb to the 5' RACE reads, yields one record per CDR3 protein. The sample shows some 57,000 distinct CDR3 sequences, 7% to 10% of them seen only once. The sequencing input was whole blood. These receptors all stem from an adult who was a healthcare worker with PCR-confirmed SARS-CoV-2 infection or an uninfected control (not recorded which).

In this sample, this clonotype turned up a few times. V gene TRBV29-1 combines with J gene TRBJ1-6; D is uncertain. V dropped 3 bases and J dropped 0 bases, with 3 bases sitting between them. CDR1 and CDR2 (germline): SQVTM, ANQGSEA. This CDR3 is 13 amino acids long. The DNA for the CDR3 is TGCAGCGTTGACAGCTCCTATAATTCACCCCTCCACTTT. Its protein is CSVDSSYNSPLHF.

This clonotype was counted only a few times. J is TRBJ2-3 and V is TRBV5-1, with 11 bases that match TRBD2. The ends lost 0 bases at V and 0 bases at J; junction bases unmatched: 6. Germline V gene data show CDR1 as SGHRS and CDR2 as YFSETQ. CDR3 length equals 18 residues. This CDR3 reads CASSLVASGGSSTDTQYF. DNA for the CDR3: TGCGCCAGCAGCTTGGTGGCTAGCGGGGGGTCGAGCACAGATACGCAGTATTTT.

Here the CDR3 reads CASSRARGSTGANVLTF. The CDR3 region has the DNA TGCGCCAGCAGCCGCGCACGGGGATCTACTGGGGCCAACGTCCTGACTTTC. The V call is TRBV5-1, the J call TRBJ2-6, with D possibly TRBD2 on 5 matching bases. The CDR3 is 17 amino acids. V was cut by 4 bases and J by 2 bases, with 16 bases left in between. Germline lookup yields CDR1 SGHRS and CDR2 YFSETQ. Variable domain in full (rest from reference TRBV5-1 and TRBJ2-6): KAGVTQTPRYLIKTRGQQVTLSCSPISGHRSVSWYQQTPGQGLQFLFEYFSETQRNKGNFPGRFSGRQFSNSRSEMNVSTLELGDSALYLCASSRARGSTGANVLTFGAGSRLTVL.

This chain links TRBV5-4 with TRBJ2-3, with 12 bases lining up with TRBD2. With 4 bases clipped from V and 2 bases from J, the junction kept 8 bases outside the gene matches. The CDR3 sequence is 17 residues long. CDR1 is SGHNT and CDR2 is YYREEE in the germline V gene (reference sequence). The DNA for the CDR3 is TGTGCCAGCAGCCTGCCGACTAGCGGGGGTTACACAGATACGCAGTATTTT. Translation: CASSLPTSGGYTDTQYF. Based on the CDR3 plus reference TRBV5-4 and TRBJ2-3, the full variable domain is ETGVTQSPTHLIKTRGQQVTLRCSSQSGHNTVSWYQQALGQGPQFIFQYYREEENGRGNFPPRFSGLQFPNYSSELNVNALELDDSALYLCASSLPTSGGYTDTQYFGPGTRLTVL.

This chain connects TRBV5-1 to TRBJ1-3; no clear D. V lost 2 bases and J lost 4, with 13 bases in between. Germline V CDR1 and CDR2: SGHRS, YFSETQ. The CDR3 totals 15 residues. The DNA for the CDR3 is TGCGCCAGCAGCTTAAACCCCTTCAAGGGAAACACCATATATTTT. Protein product: CASSLNPFKGNTIYF.

This clonotype has ten or more counts. The genes are TRBV7-9 and TRBJ1-4; possible D gene TRBD1, 5 bases. In germline, CDR1 is SEHNR, CDR2 FQNEAQ (reference sequence). Trimming pared 4 bases from V and 8 bases from J, leaving 23 bases between. The CDR3 is 17 amino acids. Here the CDR3 DNA reads TGTGCCAGCAGCTCAACGGTGGGAAGACAGCTATCCGAAAAACTGTTTTTT. Translating gives CASSSTVGRQLSEKLFF.

This clonotype was detected only a few times. The V gene is TRBV3-1, the J gene TRBJ2-1; 7 positions agree with TRBD1. After removal of 1 base from V and 8 bases from J, the junction contained 5 bases not matched to a gene. This CDR3 has 14 amino acids. Germline CDR1 LGHDT, CDR2 YNNKEL (reference sequence). The DNA of the CDR3 is TGTGCCAGCAGCCAAGGGACAGGCCCCGATGAGCAGTTCTTC. It specifies CASSQGTGPDEQFF.

This clonotype was counted ten times or more. This rearrangement joins TRBV2 to TRBJ2-3, with a possible D match to TRBD1 (5 bases). CDR3 length: 14 amino acids. Trimming took off 3 bases at V and 1 base at J, with 8 bases between the two ends. Germline V gene lookup returns CDR1 SNHLY and CDR2 FYNNEI. The CDR3 here is CASSDGRGTDTQYF. The CDR3 nucleotides read TGTGCCAGCAGTGACGGCAGGGGCACAGATACGCAGTATTTT.

This clonotype was seen a few times. The rearrangement joins TRBV27 to TRBJ2-7, with D possibly matching TRBD1 (7 bases). Germline lookup yields CDR1 MNHEY and CDR2 SMNVEV (reference sequence). This CDR3 has 16 amino acids. V was clipped by 7 bases and J by 1 base, with 20 bases between them. The CDR3 coding sequence is TGTGCCAGCACCGTTTATGGTCAGGGGGGATCCTACGAGCAGTACTTC. It encodes CASTVYGQGGSYEQYF.

This clonotype was seen a few times. V usage is TRBV29-1 and J usage is TRBJ2-2, with D perhaps given as TRBD1 or TRBD2 (6 bases each). The ends were cut back, 6 bases at V and 4 bases at J, with 15 bases in the middle. The length of the CDR3 is 14 residues. Germline values: CDR1 SQVTM, CDR2 ANQGSEA. The CDR3 DNA reads TGCAGCGTGGGGGGCCCGGAGGTCACCGGGGAGCTGTTTTTT. It translates to CSVGGPEVTGELFF.

This clonotype came up a few times. The rearrangement joins TRBV27 to TRBJ1-2; possible D gene TRBD1, 6 bases. Trimming took off 3 bases at V and 2 bases at J, with 25 bases between the two ends. The CDR3 is made up of 19 amino acids. Germline lookup yields CDR1 MNHEY and CDR2 SMNVEV (reference sequence). Here the CDR3 DNA reads TGTGCCAGCAGTTTCCTACCCCTACTGACAGGCCCGGGCAACTATGGCTACACCTTC. It translates to CASSFLPLLTGPGNYGYTF.

This clonotype has ten or more counts. The J gene is TRBJ1-4, the V gene TRBV7-9; D not resolved. The CDR3 runs to 12 residues. CDR1 and CDR2 (germline): SEHNR, FQNEAQ (reference sequence). The V gene lost 4 bases and the J gene lost 7 bases, with 7 bases spanning the gap. The CDR3: CASSYLSEKLFF. The CDR3 DNA is TGTGCCAGCAGCTACCTAAGTGAAAAACTGTTTTTT.

The V call is TRBV7-2, the J call TRBJ1-4; the D gene is possibly TRBD1 (6 bases). The CDR3 runs 14 residues. V was pared by 5 bases and J by 7 bases, with 14 bases between. The germline V gene has CDR1 SGHTA and CDR2 FQGNSA. DNA of the CDR3: TGTGCCAGCAGCCCAACACAGGGAGGTGAAAAACTGTTTTTT. Translated: CASSPTQGGEKLFF.

This clonotype was found a few times. This rearrangement joins TRBV7-3 to TRBJ2-5; 7 bases agree with TRBD1. Germline assignment: CDR1 SGHTA and CDR2 FQGTGA. The CDR3 has 14 residues. Trimming at V came to 2 bases and at J to 5 bases, leaving 5 bases not matched to a gene. The CDR3 reads CASSLGGTEETQYF. In DNA, the CDR3 is TGTGCCAGCAGCTTAGGTGGGACAGAGGAGACCCAGTACTTC.

The table lists this clonotype with a few counts. J is TRBJ2-5 and V is TRBV4-1; 9 nucleotides agree with TRBD2. This CDR3 is built from 16 residues. Germline V lookup: CDR1 MGHRA, CDR2 YSYEKL. The V segment lost 2 bases and the J segment 1 base; nucleotides outside the gene matches: 5. The CDR3 DNA follows: TGCGCCAGCAGCCAAAGCCCTAGCGGGGCCCAAGAGACCCAGTACTTC. Protein product: CASSQSPSGAQETQYF.

This clonotype was counted many times. CDR3 coding DNA: TGCGCCAGCAGCCCCGGGGCGACAGATACGCAGTATTTT. It specifies CASSPGATDTQYF. The gene calls are TRBV5-1 and TRBJ2-3; D is perhaps TRBD1 or TRBD2 (5 bases each). Germline loops: CDR1 SGHRS, CDR2 YFSETQ. This CDR3 is built from 13 residues. V gave up 4 bases and J gave up 3 bases, with 9 bases separating them. Combining the CDR3 with reference TRBV5-1 and TRBJ2-3 gives the whole variable domain KAGVTQTPRYLIKTRGQQVTLSCSPISGHRSVSWYQQTPGQGLQFLFEYFSETQRNKGNFPGRFSGRQFSNSRSEMNVSTLELGDSALYLCASSPGATDTQYFGPGTRLTVL.

This clonotype came up many times. The chain has TRBV20-1 and TRBJ2-1; TRBD2 aligns across 12 bases. Germline V gives CDR1 DFQATT, CDR2 SNEGSKA (reference sequence). The CDR3 covers 14 residues. J lost 4 bases, V lost 6 bases, and 4 bases had no gene match. This CDR3 is CSAPGLAGYNEQFF. The CDR3 DNA is TGCAGTGCGCCCGGACTAGCGGGGTACAATGAGCAGTTCTTC.

This clonotype was detected ten times or more. The J gene is TRBJ2-2, the V gene TRBV12-3 or TRBV12-4; 10 bases are a match to TRBD1. The CDR3 runs 14 residues. The J segment lost 3 bases and the V segment lost 7 bases, leaving 2 bases of the junction unmatched. The CDR3 DNA reads TGTGCCAGCATGGGACAGGGGTACACCGGGGAGCTGTTTTTT. Amino acids: CASMGQGYTGELFF.

This clonotype was counted only a few times. CDR3 loop: CASSSHPVNSPLHF. The DNA of the CDR3 is TGTGCCAGCAGCTCCCACCCAGTGAATTCACCCCTCCACTTT. The V call is TRBV25-1, the J call TRBJ1-6; D gene uncertain. The CDR3 is made up of 14 amino acids. Germline loops: CDR1 MGHDK, CDR2 SYGVNS. Trimming took off 6 bases at V and 7 bases at J, with 13 bases between the two ends.

This chain uses TRBV12-3 or TRBV12-4 with TRBJ2-1; 10 bases are a match to TRBD2. The J segment lost 7 bases and the V segment lost 3 bases, leaving 6 bases of the junction unmatched. The CDR3 has 15 residues. Here the CDR3 reads CASSLTSGLINEQFF. CDR3 sequence (DNA): TGTGCCAGCAGTTTGACTAGCGGGTTGATTAATGAGCAGTTCTTC.

This clonotype was counted a few times. The J gene is TRBJ2-2, the V gene TRBV5-5; D is unresolved. Germline CDR1 is SGHKS and CDR2 is YYEKEE (reference sequence). The V gene lost 2 bases and the J gene lost 5 bases, with 7 bases spanning the gap. The CDR3 is 13 amino acids. CDR3 sequence reads: CASSLLKTGELFF. In DNA form, the CDR3 reads TGTGCCAGCAGCTTACTCAAGACCGGGGAGCTGTTTTTT.

This clonotype has a handful of counts. V gene TRBV15 combines with J gene TRBJ2-7; a weak D match, TRBD2 (7 bases). Trimming left V 0 bases short and J 3 bases short, with 9 bases between. Germline CDR1 reads LNHNV; CDR2 reads YYDKDF (reference sequence). The CDR3 is 14 residues long. This CDR3 reads CATSREGGDYEQYF. As DNA, the CDR3 is TGTGCCACCAGCAGAGAAGGGGGGGACTACGAGCAGTACTTC.

The chain is built from TRBV5-6 and TRBJ2-6; D unresolved. With 2 bases removed from V and 0 bases from J, the gap between germline ends came to 3 bases. This CDR3 spans 14 amino acids. Germline CDR1 reads SGHDT; CDR2 reads YYEEEE. The CDR3 nucleotides read TGTGCCAGCAGCTTTCTCTCTGGGGCCAACGTCCTGACTTTC. This translates into CASSFLSGANVLTF. Full variable domain (remainder filled in from reference TRBV5-6 and TRBJ2-6): DAGVTQSPTHLIKTRGQQVTLRCSPKSGHDTVSWYQQALGQGPQFIFQYYEEEERQRGNFPDRFSGHQFPNYSSELNVNALLLGDSALYLCASSFLSGANVLTFGAGSRLTVL.

This clonotype was seen more than once but under ten times. The V gene is TRBV5-4, the J gene TRBJ2-3, with 8 bases matching TRBD1. The CDR3 spans 15 residues. V dropped 4 bases and J dropped 5; count of bases not matched to a gene: 9. Germline V gene data show CDR1 as SGHNT and CDR2 as YYREEE (reference sequence). CDR3 bases: TGTGCCAGCAGCGAGGACAGGGTTTACGGAGATACGCAGTATTTT. Translating it yields CASSEDRVYGDTQYF.

This clonotype was found many times. V gene TRBV5-4 combines with J gene TRBJ2-3; possibly TRBD1 for D (6 bases). In germline, CDR1 is SGHNT, CDR2 YYREEE (reference sequence). V lost 9 bases, J lost 2 bases, and 16 bases lay in between. The CDR3 totals 14 residues. The CDR3 DNA sequence: TGTGCCACCTACAGGGACCTGGCCACAGATACGCAGTATTTT. This gives the protein CATYRDLATDTQYF.

This clonotype was seen only a few times. This chain connects TRBV7-9 to TRBJ1-5; no clear D. The CDR3 totals 14 residues. Germline CDR1 is SEHNR and CDR2 is FQNEAQ (reference sequence). V lost 3 bases and J lost 0, with 6 bases in between. In DNA, the CDR3 is TGTGCCAGCAGCTTGAGCTATAGCAATCAGCCCCAGCATTTT. It yields the protein CASSLSYSNQPQHF.

This clonotype has ten or more counts. In DNA form, the CDR3 reads TGTGCCAGCAGTTTAGCTGGTAATAGCAATCAGCCCCAGCATTTT. Amino acids: CASSLAGNSNQPQHF. This chain links TRBV12-3 or TRBV12-4 with TRBJ1-5; D is unclear. This CDR3 region has 15 residues. Trimming stripped 0 bases from V and 0 bases from J, with 6 bases between.

This clonotype was seen at least ten times. The chain uses TRBV20-1 and TRBJ1-4; D gene uncertain. The germline V gene encodes CDR1 DFQATT and CDR2 SNEGSKA (reference sequence). The CDR3 runs 11 residues. In DNA, the CDR3 is TGCAGCCCTCCTGGGAATGAAAAACTGTTTTTT. It is translated as CSPPGNEKLFF.

The chain couples TRBV30 to TRBJ1-6; D uncertain. The CDR3 is 13 residues long. Germline-derived CDR1 and CDR2 are GTSNPN and SVGIG (reference sequence). Trimming left V 4 bases short and J 8 bases short, with 12 bases between. The CDR3 nucleotides are TGTGCCTGGACCTTAAGTGGGGATTCACCCCTCCACTTT. It translates to CAWTLSGDSPLHF. The whole variable domain, remainder taken from reference TRBV30 and TRBJ1-6, is SQTIHQWPATLVQPVGSPLSLECTVEGTSNPNLYWYRQAAGRGLQLLFYSVGIGQISSEVPQNLSASRPQDRQFILSSKKLLLSDSGFYLCAWTLSGDSPLHFGNGTRLTVT.

The table lists this clonotype with a few counts. CDR3 sequence: CASRAEETQYF. The CDR3 region has the DNA TGTGCCAGCAGAGCGGAAGAGACCCAGTACTTC. This chain links TRBV7-9 with TRBJ2-5; weak D call: TRBD2 (5 bases). Germline V gives CDR1 SEHNR, CDR2 FQNEAQ (reference sequence). The V end lost 6 bases, the J end lost 3 bases, and 5 bases lay between the germline ends. The CDR3 totals 11 residues.